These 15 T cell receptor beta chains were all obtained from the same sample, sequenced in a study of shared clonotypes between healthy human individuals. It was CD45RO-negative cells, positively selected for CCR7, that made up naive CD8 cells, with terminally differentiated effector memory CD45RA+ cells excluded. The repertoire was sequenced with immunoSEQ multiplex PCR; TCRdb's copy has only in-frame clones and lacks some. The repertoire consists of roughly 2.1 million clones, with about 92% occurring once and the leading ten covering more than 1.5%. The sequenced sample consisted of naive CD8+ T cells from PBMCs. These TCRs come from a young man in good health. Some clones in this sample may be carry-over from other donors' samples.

The CDR3, as DNA: TGCGCCAGCAGCTCGAGCGGACAGAGAGTAATGAACACTGAAGCTTTCTTT. Translated: CASSSSGQRVMNTEAFF. V and J are TRBV5-1 and TRBJ1-1; D may be TRBD1 (6 bases). V lost 3 bases and J lost 0, with 18 bases in between. The CDR3 length is 17 residues. Germline V gene sequence: CDR1 SGHRS, CDR2 YFSETQ.

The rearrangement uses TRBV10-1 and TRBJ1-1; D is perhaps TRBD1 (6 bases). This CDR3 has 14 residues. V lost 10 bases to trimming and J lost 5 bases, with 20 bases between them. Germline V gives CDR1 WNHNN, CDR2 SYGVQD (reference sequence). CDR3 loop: CATSRGQGRTEAFF. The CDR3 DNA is TGCGCCACCTCCCGCGGGCAGGGGAGAACTGAAGCTTTCTTT.

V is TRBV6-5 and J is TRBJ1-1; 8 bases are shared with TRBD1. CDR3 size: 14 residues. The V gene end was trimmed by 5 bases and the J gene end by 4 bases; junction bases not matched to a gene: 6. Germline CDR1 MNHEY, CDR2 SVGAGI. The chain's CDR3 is CASSIQGVSTEAFF. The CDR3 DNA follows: TGTGCCAGCAGTATACAGGGGGTGAGCACTGAAGCTTTCTTT.

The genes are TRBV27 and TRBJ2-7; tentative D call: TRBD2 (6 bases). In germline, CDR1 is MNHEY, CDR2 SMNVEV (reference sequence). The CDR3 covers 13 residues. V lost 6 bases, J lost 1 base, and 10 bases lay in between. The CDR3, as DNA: TGTGCCAGCAGGTGGGGGGAGTCCTACGAGCAGTACTTC. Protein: CASRWGESYEQYF.

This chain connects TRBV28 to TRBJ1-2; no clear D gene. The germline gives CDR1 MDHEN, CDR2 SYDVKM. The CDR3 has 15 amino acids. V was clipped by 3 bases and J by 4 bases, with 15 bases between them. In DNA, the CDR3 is TGTGCCAGCAGTTTTGTGGAATACGGGTCCTATGGCTACACCTTC. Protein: CASSFVEYGSYGYTF.

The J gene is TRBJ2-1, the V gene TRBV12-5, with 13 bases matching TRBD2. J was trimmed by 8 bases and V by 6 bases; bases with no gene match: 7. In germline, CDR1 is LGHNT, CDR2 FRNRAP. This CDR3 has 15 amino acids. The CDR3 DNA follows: TGTGCTAGTGGAAACTTAGGACTAGCGGGAGATGAGCAGTTCTTC. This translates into CASGNLGLAGDEQFF.

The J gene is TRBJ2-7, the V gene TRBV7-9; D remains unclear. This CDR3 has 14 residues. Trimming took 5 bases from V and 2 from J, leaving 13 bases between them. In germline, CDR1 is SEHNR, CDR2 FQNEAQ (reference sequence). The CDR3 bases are TGTGCCAGCAGCGCCAAGGTCAAGGCCTACGAGCAGTACTTC. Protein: CASSAKVKAYEQYF. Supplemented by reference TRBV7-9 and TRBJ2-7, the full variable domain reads DTGVSQNPRHKITKRGQNVTFRCDPISEHNRLYWYRQTLGQGPEFLTYFQNEAQLEKSRLLSDRFSAERPKGSFSTLEIQRTEQGDSAMYLCASSAKVKAYEQYFGPGTRLTVT.

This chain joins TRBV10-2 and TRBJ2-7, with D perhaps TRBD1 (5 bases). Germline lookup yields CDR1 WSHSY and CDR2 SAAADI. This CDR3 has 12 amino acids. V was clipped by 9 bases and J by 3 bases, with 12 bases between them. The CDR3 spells CASRDSYYEQYF. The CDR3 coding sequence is TGCGCCAGTCGTGACAGCTACTACGAGCAGTACTTC.

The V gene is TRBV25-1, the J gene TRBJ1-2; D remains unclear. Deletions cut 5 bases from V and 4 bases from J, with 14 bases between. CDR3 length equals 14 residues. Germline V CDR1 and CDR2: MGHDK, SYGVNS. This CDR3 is CASSRVASPYGYTF. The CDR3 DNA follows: TGTGCCAGCAGTCGGGTGGCCAGTCCCTATGGCTACACCTTC.

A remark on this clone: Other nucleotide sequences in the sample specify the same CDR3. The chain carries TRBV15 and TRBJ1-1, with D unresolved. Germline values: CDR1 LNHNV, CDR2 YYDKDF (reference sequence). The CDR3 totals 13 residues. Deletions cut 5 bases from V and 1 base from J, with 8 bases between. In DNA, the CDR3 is TGTGCCACCAGCCCAGGTGGGAACACTGAAGCTTTCTTT. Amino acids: CATSPGGNTEAFF.

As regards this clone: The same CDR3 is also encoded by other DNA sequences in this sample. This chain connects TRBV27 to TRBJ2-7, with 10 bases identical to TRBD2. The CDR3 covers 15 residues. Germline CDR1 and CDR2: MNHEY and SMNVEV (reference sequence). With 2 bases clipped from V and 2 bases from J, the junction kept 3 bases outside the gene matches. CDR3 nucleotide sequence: TGTGCCAGCAGTTTAAGTCTAGCGGGGGCCTACGAGCAGTACTTC. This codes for CASSLSLAGAYEQYF.

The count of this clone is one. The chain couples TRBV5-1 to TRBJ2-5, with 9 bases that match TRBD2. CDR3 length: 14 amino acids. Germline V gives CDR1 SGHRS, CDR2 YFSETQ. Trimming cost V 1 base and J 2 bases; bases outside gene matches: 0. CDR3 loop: CASSLTSGQETQYF. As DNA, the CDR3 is TGCGCCAGCAGCTTGACTAGCGGGCAAGAGACCCAGTACTTC.

The CDR3 bases are TGTGCCAGCAGCACCTACGACAGGGAGAGACTGTTTTTT. Amino acids: CASSTYDRERLFF. J is TRBJ1-4 and V is TRBV7-9; 7 bases are shared with TRBD1. Germline V gene sequence: CDR1 SEHNR, CDR2 FQNEAQ (reference sequence). The V gene end was trimmed by 5 bases and the J gene end by 13 bases; junction bases not matched to a gene: 10. The CDR3 covers 13 residues.

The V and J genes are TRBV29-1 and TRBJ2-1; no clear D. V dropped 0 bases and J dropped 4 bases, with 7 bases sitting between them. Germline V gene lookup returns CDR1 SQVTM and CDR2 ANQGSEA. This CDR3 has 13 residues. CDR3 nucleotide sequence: TGCAGCGTTGAAGAAACTCCGTACAATGAGCAGTTCTTC. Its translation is CSVEETPYNEQFF.

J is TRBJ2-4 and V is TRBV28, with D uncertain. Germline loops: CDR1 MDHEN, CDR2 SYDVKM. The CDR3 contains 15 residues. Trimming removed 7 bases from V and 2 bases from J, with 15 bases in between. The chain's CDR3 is CASTWLKESKNIQYF. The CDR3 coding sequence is TGTGCCAGCACCTGGTTGAAGGAATCCAAAAACATTCAGTACTTC.